One sample yielded the 20 T cell receptor beta chains listed below, sequenced in a study of shared clonotypes between healthy human individuals. TCRdb keeps only in-frame clones here, not all; method: immunoSEQ multiplex PCR. The top ten clones hold 0.5% to 0.6% of a sample with about 1.1 million clones, approximately 80% of them seen once. The material sequenced was memory CD4+ T cells from PBMCs. Specified subset: CD45RA-negative fraction. The receptor source for this set is a man aged 18 to 30 in good health. Some clones in this sample may be carry-over from other donors' samples.

The chain links TRBV5-4 to TRBJ2-7; TRBD1 matches 7 bases. The length of the CDR3 is 14 residues. V was pared by 0 bases and J by 3 bases, with 3 bases of the junction left unmatched. Germline V gene lookup returns CDR1 SGHNT and CDR2 YYREEE (reference sequence). CDR3 in amino acids: CASSLGAGGYEQYF. For the CDR3, the DNA is TGTGCCAGCAGCTTGGGGGCAGGGGGCTACGAGCAGTACTTC. Variable domain in full (rest from reference TRBV5-4 and TRBJ2-7): ETGVTQSPTHLIKTRGQQVTLRCSSQSGHNTVSWYQQALGQGPQFIFQYYREEENGRGNFPPRFSGLQFPNYSSELNVNALELDDSALYLCASSLGAGGYEQYFGPGTRLTVT.

The chain couples TRBV28 to TRBJ1-3, with D perhaps TRBD1 (5 bases). This CDR3 is 15 amino acids long. V lost 4 bases, J lost 6 bases, and 16 bases lay in between. Germline CDR1 MDHEN, CDR2 SYDVKM. This CDR3 is CASSSPQQGANTIYF. The DNA for the CDR3 is TGTGCCAGCAGTTCCCCCCAGCAGGGTGCAAACACCATATATTTT.

The V call is TRBV19, the J call TRBJ1-1; tentatively, D is TRBD1 (5 bases). The CDR3 consists of 16 residues. V shed 3 bases and J shed 3 bases, with 17 bases lying between them. Germline V gene data show CDR1 as LNHDA and CDR2 as SQIVND (reference sequence). This CDR3 is CASSIGAGGIDTEAFF. CDR3 coding DNA: TGTGCCAGTAGTATTGGGGCTGGAGGGATAGACACTGAAGCTTTCTTT.

This chain links TRBV2 with TRBJ2-2; 8 bases are shared with TRBD1. V lost 6 bases, J lost 4 bases, and 13 bases stayed unmatched. The CDR3 contains 17 residues. CDR1 and CDR2 (germline): SNHLY, FYNNEI. The CDR3 protein is CASRETGTGRGTGELFF. DNA for the CDR3: TGTGCCAGCAGGGAAACCGGGACAGGAAGGGGCACCGGGGAGCTGTTTTTT.

The table lists this clone with a count of one. A far larger clone differs by one base, so this is likely a read error. V usage is TRBV19 and J usage is TRBJ1-5; D is undetermined. Deletions cut 11 bases from V and 2 bases from J, with 16 bases between. CDR3 length equals 14 residues. Germline V lookup: CDR1 LNHDA, CDR2 SQIVND (reference sequence). The CDR3 here is CAGSGSDGNQPQHF. As DNA, the CDR3 is TGTGCCGGGAGTGGGTCCGACGGCAATCAGCCCCAGCATTTT.

This chain's CDR3 is CASSRILQGTYEQYF. CDR3 in DNA: TGCGCCAGCAGCCGAATCCTACAGGGGACCTACGAGCAGTACTTC. The chain joins TRBV4-1 to TRBJ2-7; 7 bases map to TRBD1. CDR3 length equals 15 residues. The J segment lost 2 bases and the V segment lost 4 bases, leaving 8 bases of the junction unmatched. The germline gives CDR1 MGHRA, CDR2 YSYEKL.

This chain uses TRBV5-1 with TRBJ2-7; 10 nucleotides match TRBD2. Trimming at V came to 4 bases and at J to 6 bases, leaving 13 bases not matched to a gene. The CDR3 has 16 residues. Germline V gene lookup returns CDR1 SGHRS and CDR2 YFSETQ. The DNA for the CDR3 is TGCGCCAGCAGCCCCAGGGGGAGCGGGAGGGTAGGCGAGCAGTACTTC. It translates to CASSPRGSGRVGEQYF.

This clone has just a few counts. This chain links TRBV5-1 with TRBJ1-1; D not resolved. This CDR3 is built from 13 residues. Trimming left V 1 base short and J 5 bases short, with 9 bases between. CDR1 is SGHRS and CDR2 is YFSETQ in the germline V gene. The CDR3 nucleotides are TGCGCCAGCAGCTTGTTCGGGGAAACTGAAGCTTTCTTT. This translates into CASSLFGETEAFF.

The CDR3 here is CASSLGTNEKLFF. The CDR3 DNA reads TGTGCCAGCAGCTTAGGAACTAATGAAAAACTGTTTTTT. The rearrangement joins TRBV5-4 to TRBJ1-4; no definite D call. The length of the CDR3 is 13 residues. V lost 2 bases and J lost 1, with 3 bases in between. The germline V gene encodes CDR1 SGHNT and CDR2 YYREEE (reference sequence).

This chain joins TRBV4-3 and TRBJ2-3; 9 nucleotides line up with TRBD1. The CDR3 has 15 residues. V lost 3 bases and J lost 3; bases outside the gene matches: 4. The V gene's germline CDR1 is LGHNA and CDR2 YSLEER. CDR3 nucleotides: TGCGCCAGCAGCCAGGGACAGGGTTGGACAGATACGCAGTATTTT. Protein: CASSQGQGWTDTQYF.

This clone was recorded only once. The same CDR3 is also encoded by other DNA sequences in this sample. The chain uses TRBV19 and TRBJ1-1; D is uncertain. Germline V gene sequence: CDR1 LNHDA, CDR2 SQIVND (reference sequence). CDR3 length: 11 residues. V was clipped by 3 bases and J by 8 bases, with 7 bases between them. The CDR3 nucleotides are TGTGCCAGTAGTATCGGAGTAGAAGCTTTCTTT. This translates into CASSIGVEAFF.

On this clone itself: A junction boundary mismatches the germline segment, possibly from a read error. V is TRBV7-2 and J is TRBJ2-3; 11 bases fit TRBD2. CDR1 SGHTA and CDR2 FQGNSA come from the germline V gene. The CDR3 spans 14 residues. CDR3: CASTLAGGRDTQYF. In DNA form, the CDR3 reads TGTGCCAGCACCTTAGCGGGAGGGAGGGATACGCAGTATTTT. Supplemented by reference TRBV7-2 and TRBJ2-3, the full variable domain reads GAGVSQSPSNKVTEKGKDVELRCDPISGHTALYWYRQSLGQGLEFLIYFQGNSAPDKSGLPSDRFSAERTGGSVSTLTIQRTQQEDSAVYLCASTLAGGRDTQYFGPGTRLTVL.

This sequence joins TRBV10-3 and TRBJ2-7; 10 positions match TRBD1. This CDR3 contains 14 residues. CDR1 is ENHRY and CDR2 is SYGVKD in the germline V gene. Trimming at V came to 6 bases and at J to 3 bases, leaving 5 bases not matched to a gene. The DNA for the CDR3 is TGTGCCATCAGGAGCGGGACAGGGGTCTACGAGCAGTACTTC. Amino acid sequence: CAIRSGTGVYEQYF.

The J gene is TRBJ2-5, the V gene TRBV21-1. TRBV21-1 has pseudogene status. The CDR3 totals 17 residues. In nucleotides, the CDR3 is TGTGCCAGCAGCAGCCCCCAAGGCCGTCGAATCCAAGAGACCCAGTACTTC. Protein: CASSSPQGRRIQETQYF.

The gene calls are TRBV5-1 and TRBJ2-7, with 7 bases matching TRBD1. Trimming cost V 3 bases and J 7 bases; bases outside gene matches: 16. CDR3 size: 16 residues. The germline V gene encodes CDR1 SGHRS and CDR2 YFSETQ. The CDR3 nucleotides read TGCGCCAGCAGCTCGTCCCCCGGGACAGAATCTGGGGAGCAGTACTTC. Translation gives CASSSSPGTESGEQYF.

For this clone: This clone may be a read error of a much larger clone one base away. Other nucleotide sequences in the sample specify the same CDR3. The rearrangement joins TRBV9 to TRBJ1-1; no clear D gene. Trimming removed 0 bases at V and 1 base at J, with 4 bases between. Germline-derived CDR1 and CDR2 are SGDLS and YYNGEE. This CDR3 contains 13 residues. Here the CDR3 DNA reads TGTGCCAGCAGCGTAGCTGGGAACACTGAAGCTTTCTTT. This translates into CASSVAGNTEAFF.

The rearrangement links TRBV30 to TRBJ1-1, with D unclear. The CDR3 extends over 10 amino acids. Germline V CDR1 and CDR2: GTSNPN, SVGIG (reference sequence). The ends were cut back, 6 bases at V and 10 bases at J, with 12 bases in the middle. CDR3 sequence: CACLRRGAFF. The CDR3 region has the DNA TGTGCCTGCCTTCGGCGAGGAGCTTTCTTT.

The DNA for the CDR3 is TGTGCCAGCAGTCCGAGGGTAGCGGGAGGGCTTGAGCAGTTCTTC. Translating gives CASSPRVAGGLEQFF. The chain is built from TRBV27 and TRBJ2-1, with TRBD2 matching 11 bases. The ends lost 5 bases at V and 9 bases at J; junction bases unmatched: 9. CDR1 is MNHEY and CDR2 is SMNVEV in the germline V gene (reference sequence). The CDR3 consists of 15 residues.

The chain uses TRBV4-3 and TRBJ2-2; the D is unclear. Germline CDR1 LGHNA, CDR2 YSLEER. This CDR3 spans 16 amino acids. V was pared by 1 base and J by 5 bases, with 14 bases between. The CDR3 bases are TGCGCCAGCAGCCAAGTGAGGACCTCGTGGACCGGGGAGCTGTTTTTT. Translating gives CASSQVRTSWTGELFF.

The rearrangement joins TRBV4-2 to TRBJ2-7; 9 bases agree with TRBD2. CDR3 length: 16 amino acids. Germline loops: CDR1 LGHNA, CDR2 YNFKEQ. J gave up 3 bases and V 1 base, and 7 bases lay outside the gene matches. The CDR3 nucleotides are TGTGCCAGCAGCCAAGGGACTAGCGCGAGACTCTACGAGCAGTACTTC. It translates to CASSQGTSARLYEQYF.